This entry lists 10 T cell receptor beta chains sequenced from one sample in a study of post-analysis software for immune sequencing data. Study-wide results and limits: Patients showed TRBV5-6, TRBV5-1 and TRBV20-1 among 4 or 5 TRBV segments more frequent than in controls.

The antigens these receptors bind are not known. Included in the TCR beta cDNA libraries were unique molecular identifiers. Via MiXCR, TCRdb re-called the PCR reads, giving one row per CDR3 protein. The table shows a few hundred thousand distinct CDR3 sequences, with roughly 36% occurring only once. The sample consisted of blood. The receptors were gathered from a girl between 10 and 17 years old with multiple sclerosis.

This clonotype was observed a handful of times. The chain recombines TRBV20-1 with TRBJ1-2; tentative D call: TRBD1 (5 bases). Germline loops: CDR1 DFQATT, CDR2 SNEGSKA (reference sequence). CDR3 length: 11 residues. The V gene lost 2 bases and the J gene lost 6 bases, with 7 bases spanning the gap. CDR3 DNA sequence: TGCAGTGCTAGATGGGGGAATGGCTACACCTTC. Protein product: CSARWGNGYTF.

On this clonotype: One end of the junction fails to match germline, which may point to a read error. This rearrangement joins TRBV20-1 to TRBJ2-7; D not resolved. In germline, CDR1 is DFQATT, CDR2 SNEGSKA (reference sequence). There are 14 residues in the CDR3. The CDR3 reads CSAHPVQGRYEQDF. Written as DNA, the CDR3 is TGCAGTGCTCATCCCGTTCAAGGGCGCTACGAGCAGGACTTC.

The V gene is TRBV4-1, the J gene TRBJ2-1; 7 positions match TRBD2. V lost 3 bases and J lost 4; bases outside the gene matches: 6. The CDR3 loop spans 15 amino acids. From germline, CDR1 is MGHRA and CDR2 YSYEKL. The CDR3 DNA reads as TGCGCCAGCAGCCAGCGGGGGAACCTTTACAATGAGCAGTTCTTC. Its translation is CASSQRGNLYNEQFF.

Of note for this clonotype: The junction shows a germline mismatch at one end, possibly a read error. The chain recombines TRBV7-8 with TRBJ2-5; the D gene is possibly TRBD2 (6 bases). CDR3 size: 15 residues. The germline V gene has CDR1 SGHVS and CDR2 FQNEAQ. The CDR3 bases are TGTGCCAGCAGTCGTTCCCGGGACTCCCAAAAGACCCAGTACTTC. This codes for CASSRSRDSQKTQYF.

This clonotype was picked up a small number of times. J is TRBJ2-5 and V is TRBV6-1; no clear D gene. Germline V lookup: CDR1 MNHNS, CDR2 SASEGT. The length of the CDR3 is 12 residues. Between the trimmed V and J ends, which lost 6 bases and 1 base, there was a span of 6 bases. The CDR3 is CASRGSQETQYF. CDR3 coding DNA: TGTGCCAGCAGAGGCAGCCAAGAGACCCAGTACTTC.

In this sample, this clonotype turned up a few times. A read error may be the cause here, since a much bigger clone is one base away. V is TRBV7-2 and J is TRBJ1-1, with D hard to call. The CDR3 contains 11 residues. The germline CDR1 and CDR2 sequences are SGHTA and FQGNSA. V was shortened by 3 bases and J by 4 bases, with 3 bases between the two germline ends. The CDR3 sequence: CASSFPTEAFF. The CDR3 DNA sequence: TGTGCCAGCAGCTTTCCCACTGAAGCTTTCTTT.

The chain employs TRBV28 and TRBJ2-7, with D perhaps matching TRBD1 (6 bases). V was pared by 5 bases and J by 0 bases, with 11 bases between. There are 14 residues in the CDR3. From germline, CDR1 is MDHEN and CDR2 SYDVKM. The CDR3: CASSLDRSSYEQYF. The CDR3 region has the DNA TGTGCCAGCAGTCTCGACAGGAGCTCCTACGAGCAGTACTTC.

The V call is TRBV12-3 or TRBV12-4, the J call TRBJ2-7, with D perhaps being TRBD1 or TRBD2 (5 bases each). The ends were cut back, 2 bases at V and 0 bases at J, with 11 bases in the middle. The CDR3 is made up of 15 amino acids. The chain's CDR3 is CASSLSGRISYEQYF. In nucleotides, the CDR3 is TGTGCCAGCAGTTTATCGGGACGTATCTCCTACGAGCAGTACTTC.

In regard to this clonotype: One junction end disagrees with the germline gene, perhaps due to a read error. The V gene is TRBV7-3, the J gene TRBJ2-3; no definite D call. The CDR3 is 15 amino acids. Germline CDR1 reads SGHTA; CDR2 reads FQGTGA. Written as DNA, the CDR3 is TGTGCCAGCAGCTTAACGGTCGACTTCACAGATACGCGGTATTTT. Translating it yields CASSLTVDFTDTRYF. The entire variable domain, with the rest obtained from reference TRBV7-3 and TRBJ2-3, is as follows: GAGVSQTPSNKVTEKGKYVELRCDPISGHTALYWYRQSLGQGPEFLIYFQGTGAADDSGLPNDRFFAVRPEGSVSTLKIQRTERGDSAVYLCASSLTVDFTDTRYFGPGTRLTVL.

This clonotype appeared a few times. The rearrangement joins TRBV29-1 to TRBJ2-1; a possible D gene is TRBD2 (7 bases). The CDR3 runs to 15 residues. Germline CDR1 reads SQVTM; CDR2 reads ANQGSEA. Trimming shortened V by 8 bases and J by 0 bases, and 17 bases separated the two germline ends. Written as DNA, the CDR3 is TGCAGCCTAGGGGGGGCCCGGAGCTCCTACAATGAGCAGTTCTTC. It codes for CSLGGARSSYNEQFF.